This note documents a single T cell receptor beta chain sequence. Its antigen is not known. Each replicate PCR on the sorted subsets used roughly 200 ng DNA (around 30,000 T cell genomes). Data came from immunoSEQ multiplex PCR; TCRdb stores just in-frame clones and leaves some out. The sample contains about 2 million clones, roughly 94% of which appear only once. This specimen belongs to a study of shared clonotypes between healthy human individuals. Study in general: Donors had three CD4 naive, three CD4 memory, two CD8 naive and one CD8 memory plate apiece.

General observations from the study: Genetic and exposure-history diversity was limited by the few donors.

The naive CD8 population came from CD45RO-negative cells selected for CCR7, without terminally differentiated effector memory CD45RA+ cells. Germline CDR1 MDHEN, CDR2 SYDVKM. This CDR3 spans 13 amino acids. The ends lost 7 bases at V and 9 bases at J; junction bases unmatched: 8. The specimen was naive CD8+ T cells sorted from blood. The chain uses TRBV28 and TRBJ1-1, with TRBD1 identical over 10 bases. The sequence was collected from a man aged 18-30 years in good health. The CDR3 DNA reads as TGTGCCAGCATAGCGGTGGGACAGGGGAAAGCTTTCTTT. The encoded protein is CASIAVGQGKAFF.